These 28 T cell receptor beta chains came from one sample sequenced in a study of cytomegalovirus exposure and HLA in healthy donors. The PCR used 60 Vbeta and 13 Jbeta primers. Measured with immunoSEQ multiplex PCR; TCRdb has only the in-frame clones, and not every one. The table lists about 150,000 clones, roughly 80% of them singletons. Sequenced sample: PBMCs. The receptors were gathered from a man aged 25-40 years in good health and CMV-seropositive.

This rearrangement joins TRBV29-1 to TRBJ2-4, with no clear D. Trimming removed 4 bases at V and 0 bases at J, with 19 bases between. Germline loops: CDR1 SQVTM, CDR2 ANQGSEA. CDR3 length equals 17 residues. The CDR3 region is CSVAPQVANLAKNIQYF. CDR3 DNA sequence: TGCAGCGTTGCCCCCCAGGTGGCTAACCTAGCCAAAAACATTCAGTACTTC.

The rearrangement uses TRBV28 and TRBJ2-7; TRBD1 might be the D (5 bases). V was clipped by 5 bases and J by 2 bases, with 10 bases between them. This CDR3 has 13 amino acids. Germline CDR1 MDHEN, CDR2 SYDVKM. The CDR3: CASSLDRTYEQYF. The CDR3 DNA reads TGTGCCAGCAGTCTCGACAGAACCTACGAGCAGTACTTC. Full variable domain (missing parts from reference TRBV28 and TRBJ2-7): DVKVTQSSRYLVKRTGEKVFLECVQDMDHENMFWYRQDPGLGLRLIYFSYDVKMKEKGDIPEGYSVSREKKERFSLILESASTNQTSMYLCASSLDRTYEQYFGPGTRLTVT.

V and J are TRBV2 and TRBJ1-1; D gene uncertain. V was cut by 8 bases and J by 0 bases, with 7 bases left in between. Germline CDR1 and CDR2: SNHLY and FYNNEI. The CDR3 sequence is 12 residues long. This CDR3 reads CASFFVNTEAFF. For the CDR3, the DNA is TGTGCCAGCTTTTTCGTGAACACTGAAGCTTTCTTT.

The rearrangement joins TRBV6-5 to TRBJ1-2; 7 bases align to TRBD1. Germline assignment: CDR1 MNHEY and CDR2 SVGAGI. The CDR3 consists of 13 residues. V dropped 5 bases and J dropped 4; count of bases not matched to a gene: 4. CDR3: CASSRQGFYGYTF. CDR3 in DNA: TGTGCCAGCAGTCGACAGGGCTTCTATGGCTACACCTTC.

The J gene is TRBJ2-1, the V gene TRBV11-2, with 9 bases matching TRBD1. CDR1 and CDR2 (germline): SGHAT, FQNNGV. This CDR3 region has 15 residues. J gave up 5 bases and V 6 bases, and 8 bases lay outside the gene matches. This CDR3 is CASRYTGGENNEQFF. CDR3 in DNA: TGTGCCAGCAGGTACACAGGGGGCGAGAACAATGAGCAGTTCTTC.

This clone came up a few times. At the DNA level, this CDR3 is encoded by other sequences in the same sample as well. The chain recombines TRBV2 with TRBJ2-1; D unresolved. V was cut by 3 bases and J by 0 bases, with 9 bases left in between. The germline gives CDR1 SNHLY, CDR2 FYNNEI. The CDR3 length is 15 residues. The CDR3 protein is CASSDSVSSYNEQFF. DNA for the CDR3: TGTGCCAGCAGTGACAGCGTGAGCTCCTACAATGAGCAGTTCTTC.

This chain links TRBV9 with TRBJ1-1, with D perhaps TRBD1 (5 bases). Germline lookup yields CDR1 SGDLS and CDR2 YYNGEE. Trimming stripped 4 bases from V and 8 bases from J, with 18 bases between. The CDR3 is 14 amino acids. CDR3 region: CASSSIGGTVEAFF. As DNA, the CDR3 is TGTGCCAGCAGCTCCATTGGGGGGACGGTCGAAGCTTTCTTT.

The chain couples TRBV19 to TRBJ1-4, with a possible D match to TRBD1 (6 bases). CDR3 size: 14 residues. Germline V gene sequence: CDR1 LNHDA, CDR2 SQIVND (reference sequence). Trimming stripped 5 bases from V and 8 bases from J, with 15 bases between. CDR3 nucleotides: TGTGCCAGTAGTGAGCCAGGGGTTCCGGAAAAACTGTTTTTT. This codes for CASSEPGVPEKLFF. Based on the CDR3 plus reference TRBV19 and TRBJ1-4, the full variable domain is DGGITQSPKYLFRKEGQNVTLSCEQNLNHDAMYWYRQDPGQGLRLIYYSQIVNDFQKGDIAEGYSVSREKKESFPLTVTSAQKNPTAFYLCASSEPGVPEKLFFGSGTQLSVL.

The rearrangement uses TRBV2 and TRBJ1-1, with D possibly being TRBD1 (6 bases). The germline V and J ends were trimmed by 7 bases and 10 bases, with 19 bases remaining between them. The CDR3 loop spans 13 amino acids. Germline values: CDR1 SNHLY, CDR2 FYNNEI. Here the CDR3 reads CASNRGGGVRAFF. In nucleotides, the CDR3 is TGTGCCAGCAACCGAGGGGGAGGGGTTAGAGCTTTCTTT. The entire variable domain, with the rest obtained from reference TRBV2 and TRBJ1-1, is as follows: EPEVTQTPSHQVTQMGQEVILRCVPISNHLYFYWYRQILGQKVEFLVSFYNNEISEKSEIFDDQFSVERPDGSNFTLKIRSTKLEDSAMYFCASNRGGGVRAFFGQGTRLTVV.

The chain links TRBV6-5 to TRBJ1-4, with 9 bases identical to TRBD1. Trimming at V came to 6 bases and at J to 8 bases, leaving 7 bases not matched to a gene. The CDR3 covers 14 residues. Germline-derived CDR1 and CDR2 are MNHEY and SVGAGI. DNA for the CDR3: TGTGCCAGCAGGATGACAGGGGGTATCGAAAAACTGTTTTTT. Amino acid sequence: CASRMTGGIEKLFF.

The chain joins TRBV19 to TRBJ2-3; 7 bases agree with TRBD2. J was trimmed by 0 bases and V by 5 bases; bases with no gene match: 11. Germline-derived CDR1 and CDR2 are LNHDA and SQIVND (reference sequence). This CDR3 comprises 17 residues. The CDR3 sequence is CASSPERAGVSTDTQYF. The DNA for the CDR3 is TGTGCCAGTAGTCCCGAACGGGCGGGAGTTAGCACAGATACGCAGTATTTT.

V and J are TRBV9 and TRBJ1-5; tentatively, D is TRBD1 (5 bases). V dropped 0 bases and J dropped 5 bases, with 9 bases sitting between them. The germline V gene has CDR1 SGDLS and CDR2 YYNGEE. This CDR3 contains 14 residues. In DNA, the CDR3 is TGTGCCAGCAGCGTAGTCCCGACAGATCAGCCCCAGCATTTT. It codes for CASSVVPTDQPQHF.

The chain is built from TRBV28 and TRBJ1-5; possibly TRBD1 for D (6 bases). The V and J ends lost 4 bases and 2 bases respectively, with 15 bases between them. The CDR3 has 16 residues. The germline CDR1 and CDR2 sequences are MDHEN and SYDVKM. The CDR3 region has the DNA TGTGCCAGCAGTTCTATACAGGACAGTCGCAATCAGCCCCAGCATTTT. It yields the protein CASSSIQDSRNQPQHF. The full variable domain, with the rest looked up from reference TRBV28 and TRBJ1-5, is DVKVTQSSRYLVKRTGEKVFLECVQDMDHENMFWYRQDPGLGLRLIYFSYDVKMKEKGDIPEGYSVSREKKERFSLILESASTNQTSMYLCASSSIQDSRNQPQHFGDGTRLSIL.

The CDR3 here is CASSFGGGTVDVEAFF. The DNA for the CDR3 is TGTGCCAGCAGCTTTGGAGGCGGGACAGTAGACGTTGAAGCTTTCTTT. The gene calls are TRBV5-4 and TRBJ1-1, with 7 bases fitting TRBD1. V lost 2 bases, J lost 7 bases, and 14 bases stayed unmatched. CDR1 is SGHNT, CDR2 YYREEE, per germline (reference sequence). The CDR3 covers 16 residues.

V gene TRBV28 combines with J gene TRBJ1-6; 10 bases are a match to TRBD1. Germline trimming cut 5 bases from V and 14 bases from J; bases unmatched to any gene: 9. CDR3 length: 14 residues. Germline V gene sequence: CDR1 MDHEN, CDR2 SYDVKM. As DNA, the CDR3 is TGTGCCAGCAGTACCGGGACAGGGGCCCCCGCCCTCCACTTT. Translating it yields CASSTGTGAPALHF.

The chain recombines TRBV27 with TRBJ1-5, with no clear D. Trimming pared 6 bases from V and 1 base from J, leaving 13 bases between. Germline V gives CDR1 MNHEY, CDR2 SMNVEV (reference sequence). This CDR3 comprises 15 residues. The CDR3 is CASRPSGVSNQPQHF. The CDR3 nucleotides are TGTGCCAGCAGGCCCTCCGGGGTCAGCAATCAGCCCCAGCATTTT.

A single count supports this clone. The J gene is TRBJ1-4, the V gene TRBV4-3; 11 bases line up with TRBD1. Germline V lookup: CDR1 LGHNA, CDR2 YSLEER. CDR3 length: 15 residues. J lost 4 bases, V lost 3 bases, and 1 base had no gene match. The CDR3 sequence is CASSHGTGGNEKLFF. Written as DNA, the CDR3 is TGCGCCAGCAGCCATGGGACAGGGGGTAATGAAAAACTGTTTTTT.

The CDR3 sequence: CASSQRANTEAFF. In nucleotides, the CDR3 is TGCGCCAGCAGCCAGAGAGCGAACACTGAAGCTTTCTTT. The chain couples TRBV4-1 to TRBJ1-1; no definite D call. Looked up from germline, CDR1 is MGHRA and CDR2 is YSYEKL. The germline V and J ends were trimmed by 3 bases and 1 base, with 6 bases remaining between them. The CDR3 is made up of 13 amino acids.

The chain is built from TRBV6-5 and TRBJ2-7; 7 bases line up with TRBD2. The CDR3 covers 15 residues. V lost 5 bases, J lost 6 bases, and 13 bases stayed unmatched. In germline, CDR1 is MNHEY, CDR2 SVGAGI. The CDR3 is CASSLMNGGGSEQYF. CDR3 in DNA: TGTGCCAGCAGTCTCATGAATGGGGGGGGATCCGAGCAGTACTTC.

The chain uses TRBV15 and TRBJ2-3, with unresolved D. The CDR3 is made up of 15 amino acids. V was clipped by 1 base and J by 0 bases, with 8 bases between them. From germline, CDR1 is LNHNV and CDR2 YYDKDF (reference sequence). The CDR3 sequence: CATSRVDSSTDTQYF. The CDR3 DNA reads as TGTGCCACCAGCAGAGTCGACTCTAGCACAGATACGCAGTATTTT.

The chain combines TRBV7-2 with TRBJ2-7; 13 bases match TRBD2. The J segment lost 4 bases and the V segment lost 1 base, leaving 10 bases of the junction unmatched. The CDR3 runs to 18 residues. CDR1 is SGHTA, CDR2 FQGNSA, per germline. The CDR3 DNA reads TGTGCCAGCAGCTTAGGGACTAGCGGGAGAAGGCGGGGTTACGAGCAGTACTTC. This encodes CASSLGTSGRRRGYEQYF. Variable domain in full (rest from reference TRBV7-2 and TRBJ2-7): GAGVSQSPSNKVTEKGKDVELRCDPISGHTALYWYRQSLGQGLEFLIYFQGNSAPDKSGLPSDRFSAERTGGSVSTLTIQRTQQEDSAVYLCASSLGTSGRRRGYEQYFGPGTRLTVT.

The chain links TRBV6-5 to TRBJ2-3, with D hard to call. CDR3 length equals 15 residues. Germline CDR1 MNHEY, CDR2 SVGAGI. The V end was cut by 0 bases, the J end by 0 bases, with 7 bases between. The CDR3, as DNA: TGTGCCAGCAGTTACTCGGCGGCCAGCACAGATACGCAGTATTTT. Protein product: CASSYSAASTDTQYF.

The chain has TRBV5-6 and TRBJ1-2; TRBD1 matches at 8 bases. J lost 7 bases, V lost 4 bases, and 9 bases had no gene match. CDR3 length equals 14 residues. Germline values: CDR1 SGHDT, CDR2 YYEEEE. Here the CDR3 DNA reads TGTGCCAGCAGCCAAAGGACAGGGTGGGCTGGCTACACCTTC. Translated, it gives CASSQRTGWAGYTF.

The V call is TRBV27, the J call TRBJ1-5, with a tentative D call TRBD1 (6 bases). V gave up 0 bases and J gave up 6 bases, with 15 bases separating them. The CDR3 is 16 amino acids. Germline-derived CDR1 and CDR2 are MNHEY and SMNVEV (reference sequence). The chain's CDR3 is CASSLSSVGGLQPQHF. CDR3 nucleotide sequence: TGTGCCAGCAGTTTATCTAGTGTGGGGGGGCTTCAGCCCCAGCATTTT.

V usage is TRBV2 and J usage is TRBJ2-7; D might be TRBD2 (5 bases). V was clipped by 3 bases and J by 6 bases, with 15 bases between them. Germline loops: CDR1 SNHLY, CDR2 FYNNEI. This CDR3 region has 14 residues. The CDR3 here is CASSDDSGSGEQYF. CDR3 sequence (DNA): TGTGCCAGCAGTGACGATTCGGGGTCGGGCGAGCAGTACTTC.

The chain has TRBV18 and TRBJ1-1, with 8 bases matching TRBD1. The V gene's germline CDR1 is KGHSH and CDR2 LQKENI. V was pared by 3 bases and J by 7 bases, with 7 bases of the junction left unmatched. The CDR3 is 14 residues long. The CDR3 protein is CASSPGTGEFEAFF. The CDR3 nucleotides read TGTGCCAGCTCACCGGGGACAGGCGAATTTGAAGCTTTCTTT.

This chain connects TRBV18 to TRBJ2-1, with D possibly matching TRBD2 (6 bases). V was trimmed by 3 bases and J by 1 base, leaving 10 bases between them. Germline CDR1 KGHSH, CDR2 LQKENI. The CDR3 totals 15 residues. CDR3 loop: CASSPLTRSYNEQFF. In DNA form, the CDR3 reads TGTGCCAGCTCACCGCTGACTAGGTCCTACAATGAGCAGTTCTTC.

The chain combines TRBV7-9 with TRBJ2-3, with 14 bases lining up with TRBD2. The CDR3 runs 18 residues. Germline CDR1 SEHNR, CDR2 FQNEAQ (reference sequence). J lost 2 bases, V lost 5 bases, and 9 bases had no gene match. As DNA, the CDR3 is TGTGCCAGCAGCCCGTATCGGACTAGCGGGGGGACCACAGATACGCAGTATTTT. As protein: CASSPYRTSGGTTDTQYF.